This TCR beta chain was recorded in a study of T cells in localized non-small cell lung cancer. This clone appeared once. Its antigen is unknown. V lost 2 bases to trimming and J lost 2 bases; unmatched junction nucleotides: 4. The CDR3 runs to 15 residues. From germline, CDR1 is SGHRS and CDR2 YFSETQ. Measured with immunoSEQ multiplex PCR; TCRdb has only the in-frame clones, and not every one. The sample consists of 65,000 or so clones, roughly four fifths of them appearing once. Study-wide results and caveats: Median around 56 top-100 tumor clones were shared with paired adjacent lung.

The genes are TRBV5-1 and TRBJ2-5; 9 nucleotides match TRBD1. The sequenced sample was PBMCs, obtained before any cancer treatment. The receptor's source is a man aged 35 to 69 with stage II lung adenocarcinoma. For the CDR3, the DNA is TGCGCCAGCAGCTTCGGACAGGGGCTTCAAGAGACCCAGTACTTC. Protein: CASSFGQGLQETQYF.